Listed below are T cell receptor beta chains from one sample, sequenced in a study of T cell responses to AZD1222 COVID-19 vaccine. Sequencing was performed with immunoSEQ multiplex PCR; in TCRdb, only in-frame clones are kept and a portion is missing. The repertoire holds 190,000 or so clones, with more than 75% as singletons. The input for sequencing was peripheral blood, taken 28 days after the second AZD1222 dose. The receptors were gathered from an adult who received the AZD1222 COVID-19 vaccine. CDR3s include the opening cysteine and the closing phenylalanine or tryptophan. D genes are given only for firm matches. The listing skips clone size in some rows; elsewhere it reads once, few, many or a size class.

J | V | size | D | CDR3 | DNA
TRBJ2-5 | TRBV19 | . | TRBD1 | CASSQMNRGSPYQETQYF | TGTGCCAGTAGTCAAATGAACAGGGGCTCCCCGTACCAAGAGACCCAGTACTTC
TRBJ2-3 | TRBV24-1 | . | . | CATSDFVTYSTDTQYF | TGTGCCACCAGTGATTTTGTTACATACTCCACAGATACGCAGTATTTT
TRBJ1-1 | TRBV7-2 | . | . | CASSLVGQNTEAFF | TGTGCCAGCAGCTTGGTGGGTCAGAACACTGAAGCTTTCTTT
TRBJ2-3 | TRBV11-2 | . | . | CASSLTTQYF | TGTGCCAGCAGCTTAACTACGCAGTATTTT
TRBJ2-4 | TRBV30 | . | . | CAWSVRGNIQNIQYF | TGTGCCTGGAGTGTGAGAGGTAACATCCAAAACATTCAGTACTTC
TRBJ1-1 | TRBV19 | . | TRBD1 | CATTGGTEAFF | TGTGCCACAACAGGGGGCACTGAAGCTTTCTTT
TRBJ2-7 | TRBV5-1 | . | TRBD2 | CASSFGTSNTYEQYF | TGCGCCAGCAGCTTTGGGACTAGCAATACCTACGAGCAGTACTTC
TRBJ2-5 | TRBV2 | . | . | CASSSRFQETQYF | TGTGCCAGCAGTAGCAGGTTCCAAGAGACCCAGTACTTC
TRBJ2-4 | TRBV10-3 | . | . | CAISESHQRAKNIQYF | TGTGCCATCAGTGAGTCCCACCAACGGGCCAAAAACATTCAGTACTTC
TRBJ1-5 | TRBV5-1 | . | TRBD1 | CASSTGTGNQPQHF | TGCGCCAGCAGCACCGGGACAGGGAATCAGCCCCAGCATTTT
TRBJ2-1 | TRBV24-1 | . | . | CATSERTGTRRLSSYNEQFF | TGTGCCACCAGTGAACGCACTGGGACTCGACGCCTAAGCTCCTACAATGAGCAGTTCTTC
TRBJ2-1 | TRBV6-2/TRBV6-3 | . | . | CASTPPLPTSEQFF | TGTGCCAGCACCCCGCCACTACCGACAAGTGAGCAGTTCTTC
TRBJ2-7 | TRBV20-1 | . | . | CSAGAWDEQYF | TGCAGTGCGGGAGCGTGGGACGAGCAGTACTTC
TRBJ1-5 | TRBV27 | . | TRBD1 | CASSSGTGGFQPQHF | TGTGCCAGCAGTTCCGGGACAGGGGGCTTCCAGCCCCAGCATTTT
TRBJ2-7 | TRBV28 | . | . | CASSSRGGADYEQYF | TGTGCCAGCAGTTCGAGGGGGGGCGCGGACTACGAGCAGTACTTC
TRBJ2-1 | TRBV11-3 | . | . | CASSIGTGNYNEQFF | TGTGCCAGCAGCATAGGGACCGGCAACTACAATGAGCAGTTCTTC
TRBJ1-6 | TRBV6-1 | . | . | CASSEGSGGRSSYNSPLHF | TGTGCCAGCAGTGAAGGCTCCGGGGGACGAAGCTCCTATAATTCACCCCTCCACTTT
TRBJ2-2 | TRBV7-2 | . | . | CASSPQSVAGELFF | TGTGCCAGCAGCCCCCAGAGTGTGGCCGGGGAGCTGTTTTTT
TRBJ2-1 | TRBV7-3 | . | . | CASSLTPWGRQRPEQFF | TGTGCCAGCAGCTTAACCCCCTGGGGGAGGCAGCGCCCCGAGCAGTTCTTC
TRBJ2-1 | TRBV19 | . | TRBD2 | CASSSVPGLAGKNEQFF | TGTGCCAGTAGCTCCGTCCCGGGACTAGCGGGAAAAAATGAGCAGTTCTTC
TRBJ1-4 | TRBV2 | . | . | CASSRDVGEKLFF | TGTGCCAGCAGCAGGGACGTGGGAGAAAAACTGTTTTTT
TRBJ1-1 | TRBV27 | once | TRBD1 | CASSSLGQGGRDTEAFF | TGTGCCAGCAGTTCCCTCGGACAGGGCGGAAGGGACACTGAAGCTTTCTTT
TRBJ1-2 | TRBV7-2 | few | . | CASSLAGAVDGYTF | TGTGCCAGCAGCTTAGCGGGGGCGGTCGATGGCTACACCTTC
TRBJ2-1 | TRBV7-3 | . | TRBD2 | CASTRTGLAGTGEQFF | TGTGCCAGCACCCGAACAGGGCTAGCGGGAACGGGAGAGCAGTTCTTC
TRBJ2-1 | TRBV5-1 | . | TRBD2 | CASSLAGSGGSYNEQFF | TGCGCCAGCAGCTTGGCGGGAAGCGGGGGATCCTACAATGAGCAGTTCTTC
TRBJ2-1 | TRBV24-1 | . | TRBD2 | CATRKNVAGDNEQFF | TGTGCCACCAGGAAAAATGTAGCGGGAGACAATGAGCAGTTCTTC
TRBJ2-2 | TRBV9 | . | . | CASSVRGAGTGELFF | TGTGCCAGCAGCGTACGGGGGGCAGGGACCGGGGAGCTGTTTTTT
TRBJ1-1 | TRBV2 | few | . | CASSERHGSTEAFF | TGTGCCAGCAGTGAACGACATGGGAGCACTGAAGCTTTCTTT
TRBJ1-4 | TRBV7-2 | once | TRBD1 | CASSQGQGGEKLFF | TGTGCCAGCAGCCAGGGGCAGGGGGGTGAAAAACTGTTTTTT
TRBJ1-5 | TRBV28 | once | TRBD1 | CASSFAGGSGNQPQHF | TGTGCCAGCAGTTTTGCAGGGGGTAGCGGCAATCAGCCCCAGCATTTT
TRBJ2-3 | TRBV18 | . | . | CASSPRGGSTDTQYF | TGTGCCAGCTCACCACGAGGAGGGAGCACAGATACGCAGTATTTT
TRBJ2-7 | TRBV28 | . | . | CASSLGPRSEQYF | TGTGCCAGCAGTTTAGGACCTCGGAGCGAGCAGTACTTC
TRBJ2-2 | TRBV28 | . | . | CASSLGSPGELFF | TGTGCCAGCAGTTTGGGCAGTCCCGGGGAGCTGTTTTTT
TRBJ1-5 | TRBV12-3/TRBV12-4 | . | . | CASRQGNQPQHF | TGTGCCAGTCGACAGGGCAATCAGCCCCAGCATTTT
TRBJ2-5 | TRBV6-5 | . | . | CASSYSQGVQETQYF | TGTGCCAGCAGTTACTCACAGGGAGTCCAAGAGACCCAGTACTTC
TRBJ1-2 | TRBV6-2/TRBV6-3 | . | . | CASSWTVGGYTF | TGTGCCAGCAGTTGGACGGTTGGCGGCTACACCTTC
TRBJ1-5 | TRBV7-9 | . | . | CASSSVWGQPQHF | TGTGCCAGCAGCTCGGTTTGGGGGCAGCCCCAGCATTTT
TRBJ2-1 | TRBV7-2 | few | . | CASSSRRDPIVFF | TGTGCCAGCAGCTCTCGGCGGGACCCTATCGTGTTCTTC
TRBJ2-7 | TRBV7-2 | . | . | CASSSYGQSFYEQYF | TGTGCCAGCAGTTCATATGGACAGAGTTTTTACGAGCAGTACTTC
TRBJ2-6 | TRBV19 | . | . | CASSIWDLSGANVLTF | TGTGCCAGTAGTATCTGGGACCTCTCTGGGGCCAACGTCCTGACTTTC
TRBJ1-5 | TRBV21-1 | . | . | CASSKGGQGHQPQHF | TGTGCCAGCAGCAAGGGGGGACAGGGTCATCAGCCCCAGCATTTT
TRBJ1-4 | TRBV5-4 | . | TRBD1 | CASSLQGGPREELFF | TGTGCCAGCAGCTTACAGGGGGGACCCCGTGAAGAACTGTTTTTT
TRBJ2-4 | TRBV11-2 | . | . | CASSLDPAFDIQYF | TGTGCCAGCAGCTTAGATCCAGCCTTTGACATTCAGTACTTC
TRBJ2-7 | TRBV2 | once | TRBD2 | CASSRLAGKVTYEQYF | TGTGCCAGCAGCCGACTAGCGGGAAAGGTTACCTACGAGCAGTACTTC
TRBJ2-3 | TRBV6-2/TRBV6-3 | . | . | CASSYPPGGISSTDTQYF | TGTGCCAGCAGTTACCCTCCGGGCGGGATCTCTAGCACAGATACGCAGTATTTT
TRBJ2-7 | TRBV18 | . | TRBD2 | CASSPTYSGSSEQYF | TGTGCCAGCTCACCAACGTATAGCGGGAGTAGTGAGCAGTACTTC
TRBJ2-1 | TRBV9 | . | TRBD2 | CASSPGLAGSSYNEQFF | TGTGCCAGCAGCCCTGGACTAGCGGGGAGCTCCTACAATGAGCAGTTCTTC
TRBJ1-1 | TRBV27 | . | TRBD1 | CASTLRGTGGSMNTEAFF | TGTGCCAGCACCTTACGGGGGACAGGGGGTTCTATGAACACTGAAGCTTTCTTT
TRBJ2-5 | TRBV29-1 | . | . | CSVEEWVTGETQYF | TGCAGCGTTGAAGAGTGGGTGACCGGGGAGACCCAGTACTTC
TRBJ2-1 | TRBV7-2 | . | TRBD2 | CASSPSGRGNEQFF | TGTGCCAGCAGTCCTAGCGGGAGAGGCAATGAGCAGTTCTTC